The rows below give T cell receptor beta chains drawn from one sample of a study of early T cells in non-severe SARS-CoV-2 infection. Each CDR3 protein gets one entry after TCRdb re-called the 5' RACE reads with MiXCR. Among 60,000 to 75,000 distinct CDR3 sequences listed, 12% were seen once. The sample consisted of whole blood. The receptors were sampled from an adult who was a healthcare worker with PCR-confirmed SARS-CoV-2 infection or an uninfected control (not recorded which). The CDR3 runs from the conserved cysteine through the conserved F or W. A D gene is named only where the DNA matches it firmly. Clone size is shown for a subset of rows, as once, few, many or a class of expanded clone.

clone_size,d_call,j_call,v_call,cdr3_nt,cdr3_aa
many,-,TRBJ1-1,TRBV7-2,TGTGCCAGCAGCGTCACAGGAGCAAGGAACACTGAAGCTTTCTTT,CASSVTGARNTEAFF
-,-,TRBJ1-2,TRBV6-6,TGTGCCAGCACCCAGACATCTAACTATGGCTACACCTTC,CASTQTSNYGYTF
many,TRBD2,TRBJ2-3,TRBV20-1,TGCAGTGCCGGGGGACTAGTGCCCACAGATACGCAGTATTTT,CSAGGLVPTDTQYF
many,-,TRBJ1-1,TRBV19,TGTGCCAGTAGTATAGTGGGGACGATCGCGGGCACTGAAGCTTTCTTT,CASSIVGTIAGTEAFF
-,-,TRBJ1-5,TRBV3-1,TGTGCCAGACTTACAGGTTATAGCAATCAGCCCCAGCATTTT,CARLTGYSNQPQHF
many,TRBD2,TRBJ2-7,TRBV20-1,TGCAGTGCTAGTGATCCTTGGGGGAGGGCTAGCGAGCAGTACTTC,CSASDPWGRASEQYF
-,-,TRBJ1-6,TRBV5-1,TGCGCCAGCAGCTACGGATTGCTTAATTCACCCCTCCACTTT,CASSYGLLNSPLHF
many,TRBD2,TRBJ2-1,TRBV7-9,TGTGCCAGCAGCCGGGACCTTTTAGCGGGAGAGCAGTTCTTC,CASSRDLLAGEQFF
many,-,TRBJ2-7,TRBV19,TGTGCCAGTAGTATCGGGGGAGGCGCCTACGAGCAGTACTTC,CASSIGGGAYEQYF
many,-,TRBJ2-7,TRBV11-2,TGTGCCAGCAGCTATCAGGGGACCTACGAGCAGTACTTC,CASSYQGTYEQYF
few,-,TRBJ1-2,TRBV30,TGTGCCTGGAGTTTCGCAGGGGATGGCTACACCTTC,CAWSFAGDGYTF
many,-,TRBJ2-5,TRBV10-3,TGTGCCATCAGTGAGTTCGGGGGAGAGACCCAGTACTTC,CAISEFGGETQYF
many,TRBD2,TRBJ2-1,TRBV10-2,TGCGCCAGCAATTCTCTAGCGGGGGGTTACAATGAGCAGTTCTTC,CASNSLAGGYNEQFF
-,-,TRBJ2-2,TRBV5-5,TGTGCCAGCAGCTTAGTGGGGCACACCGGGGAGCTGTTTTTT,CASSLVGHTGELFF
many,TRBD1,TRBJ2-3,TRBV7-2,TGTGCCAGCAGCTTACAGACAGGGCCCACAGATACGCAGTATTTT,CASSLQTGPTDTQYF
-,TRBD1,TRBJ1-4,TRBV13,TGTGCCAGCAGCTTACGGCAGGGGGCAGAAAAACTGTTTTTT,CASSLRQGAEKLFF
medium-sized,TRBD2,TRBJ2-1,TRBV20-1,TGCAGTGCTTATAGCGGGGGGGGCCCCAATGAGCAGTTCTTC,CSAYSGGGPNEQFF
few,TRBD1,TRBJ2-6,TRBV18,TGTGCCAGCTCACCACGGACAGGACAAATTGGGGCCAACGTCCTGACTTTC,CASSPRTGQIGANVLTF
-,TRBD2,TRBJ2-7,TRBV7-9,TGTGCCAGCAGCGCAGAGGGACTAGCGGGAGACGAGCAGTACTTC,CASSAEGLAGDEQYF
-,-,TRBJ2-5,TRBV12-5,TGTGCTAGTGGTTTGTACCCCCCGGAGACCCAGTACTTC,CASGLYPPETQYF
many,-,TRBJ1-2,TRBV24-1,TGTGCCACCAGTGATTGTTTGGAGGCTAACTATGGCTACACCTTC,CATSDCLEANYGYTF
many,-,TRBJ2-1,TRBV12-3/TRBV12-4,TGTGCCAGCAGCCGACCTGGGACCTACAATGAGCAGTTCTTC,CASSRPGTYNEQFF